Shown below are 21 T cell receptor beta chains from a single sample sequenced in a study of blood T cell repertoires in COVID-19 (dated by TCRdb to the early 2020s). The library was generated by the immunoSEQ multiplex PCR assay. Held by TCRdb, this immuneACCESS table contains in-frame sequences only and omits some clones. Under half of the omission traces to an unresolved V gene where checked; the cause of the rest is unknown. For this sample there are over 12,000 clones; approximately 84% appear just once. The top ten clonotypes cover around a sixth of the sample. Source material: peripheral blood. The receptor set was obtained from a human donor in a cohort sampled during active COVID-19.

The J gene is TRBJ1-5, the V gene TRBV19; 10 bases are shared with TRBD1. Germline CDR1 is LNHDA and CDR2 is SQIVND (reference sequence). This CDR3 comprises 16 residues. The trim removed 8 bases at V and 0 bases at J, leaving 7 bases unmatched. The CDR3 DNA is TGTGCCAGTTCCGGACAGGGGGGGTATAGCAATCAGCCCCAGCATTTT. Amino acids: CASSGQGGYSNQPQHF.

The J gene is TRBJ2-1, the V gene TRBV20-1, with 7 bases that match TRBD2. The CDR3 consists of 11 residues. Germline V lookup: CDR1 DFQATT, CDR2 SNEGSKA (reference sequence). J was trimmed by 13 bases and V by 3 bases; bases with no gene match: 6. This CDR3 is CSASLGGTQFF. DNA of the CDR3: TGCAGTGCTAGCCTGGGGGGGACCCAGTTCTTC.

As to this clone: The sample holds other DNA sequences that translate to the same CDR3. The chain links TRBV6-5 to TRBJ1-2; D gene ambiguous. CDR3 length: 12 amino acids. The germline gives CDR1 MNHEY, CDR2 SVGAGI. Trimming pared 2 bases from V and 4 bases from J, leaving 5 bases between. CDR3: CASSYRGYGYTF. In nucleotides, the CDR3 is TGTGCCAGCAGTTACCGCGGCTATGGCTACACCTTC.

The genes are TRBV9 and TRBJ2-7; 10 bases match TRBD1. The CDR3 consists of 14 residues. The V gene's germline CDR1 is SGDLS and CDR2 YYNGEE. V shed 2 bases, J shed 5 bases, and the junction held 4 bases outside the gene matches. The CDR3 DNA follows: TGTGCCAGCAGCGTGAGGGGGACAGGGGACGAGCAGTACTTC. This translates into CASSVRGTGDEQYF.

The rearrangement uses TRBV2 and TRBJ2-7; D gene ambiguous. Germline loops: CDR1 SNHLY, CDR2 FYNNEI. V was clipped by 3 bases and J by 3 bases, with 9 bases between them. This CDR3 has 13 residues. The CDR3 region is CASSDLVNYEQYF. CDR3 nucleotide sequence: TGTGCCAGCAGTGACCTAGTAAACTACGAGCAGTACTTC.

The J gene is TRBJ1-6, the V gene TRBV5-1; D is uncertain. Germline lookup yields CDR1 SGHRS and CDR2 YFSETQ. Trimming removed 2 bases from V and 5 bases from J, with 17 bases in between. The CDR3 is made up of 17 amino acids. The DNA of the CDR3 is TGCGCCAGCAGCTTCGAATTAGTACAGAACAATAATTCACCCCTCCACTTT. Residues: CASSFELVQNNNSPLHF.

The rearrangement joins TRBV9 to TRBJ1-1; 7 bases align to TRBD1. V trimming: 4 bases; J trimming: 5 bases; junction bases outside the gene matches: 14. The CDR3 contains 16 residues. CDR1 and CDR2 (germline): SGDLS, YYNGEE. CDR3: CASSSPRGGGGTEAFF. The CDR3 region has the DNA TGTGCCAGCAGCTCCCCTCGAGGAGGGGGCGGAACTGAAGCTTTCTTT.

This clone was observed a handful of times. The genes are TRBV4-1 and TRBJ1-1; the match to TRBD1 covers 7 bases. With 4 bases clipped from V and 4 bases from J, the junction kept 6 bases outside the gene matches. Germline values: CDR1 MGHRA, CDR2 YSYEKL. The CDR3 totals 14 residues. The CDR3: CASSLGTEFTEAFF. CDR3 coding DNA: TGCGCCAGCAGCCTTGGGACAGAATTCACTGAAGCTTTCTTT.

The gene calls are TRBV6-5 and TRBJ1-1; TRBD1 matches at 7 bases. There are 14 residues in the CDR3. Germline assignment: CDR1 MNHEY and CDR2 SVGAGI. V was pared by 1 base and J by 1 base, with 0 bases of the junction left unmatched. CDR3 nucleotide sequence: TGTGCCAGCAGTTACTGGGACAGGAACACTGAAGCTTTCTTT. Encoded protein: CASSYWDRNTEAFF.

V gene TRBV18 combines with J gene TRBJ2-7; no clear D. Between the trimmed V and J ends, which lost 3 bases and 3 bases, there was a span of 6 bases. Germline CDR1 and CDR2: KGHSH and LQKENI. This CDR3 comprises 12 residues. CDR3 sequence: CASSPRLYEQYF. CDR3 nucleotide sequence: TGTGCCAGCTCACCGCGTCTCTACGAGCAGTACTTC. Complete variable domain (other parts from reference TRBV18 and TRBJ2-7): NAGVMQNPRHLVRRRGQEARLRCSPMKGHSHVYWYRQLPEEGLKFMVYLQKENIIDESGMPKERFSAEFPKEGPSILRIQQVVRGDSAAYFCASSPRLYEQYFGPGTRLTVT.

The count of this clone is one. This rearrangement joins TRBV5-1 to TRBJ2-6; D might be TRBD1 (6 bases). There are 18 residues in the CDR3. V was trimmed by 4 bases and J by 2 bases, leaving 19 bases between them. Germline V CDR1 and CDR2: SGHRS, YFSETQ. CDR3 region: CASSLDSPTDTGANVLTF. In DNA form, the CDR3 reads TGCGCCAGCAGCCTGGACAGCCCGACAGATACTGGGGCCAACGTCCTGACTTTC.

CDR3 DNA sequence: TGTGCCAGCAGCCTCCTGGGGGGACTTTCACCCCTCCACTTT. Translated: CASSLLGGLSPLHF. V is TRBV6-5 and J is TRBJ1-6, with a possible D match to TRBD1 (5 bases). Germline V gene sequence: CDR1 MNHEY, CDR2 SVGAGI. V was pared by 6 bases and J by 9 bases, with 15 bases between. The CDR3 runs 14 residues.

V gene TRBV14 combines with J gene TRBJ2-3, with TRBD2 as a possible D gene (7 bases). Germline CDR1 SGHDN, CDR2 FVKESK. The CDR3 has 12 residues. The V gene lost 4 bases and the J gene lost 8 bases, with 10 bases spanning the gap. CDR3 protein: CASSRGGGTQYF. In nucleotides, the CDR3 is TGTGCCAGCAGCCGAGGGGGGGGTACGCAGTATTTT.

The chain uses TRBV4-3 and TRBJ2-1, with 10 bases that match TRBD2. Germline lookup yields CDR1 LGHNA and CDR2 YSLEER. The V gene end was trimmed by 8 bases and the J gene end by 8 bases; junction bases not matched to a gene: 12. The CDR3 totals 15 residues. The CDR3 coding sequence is TGCGCCAGCGCCGAAGCAAGCGGGGGGGGCTATGAGCAGTTCTTC. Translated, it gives CASAEASGGGYEQFF.

CDR3 in DNA: TGCAGCGCCGACGGGGGGAGAGAGACCCAGTACTTC. Its translation is CSADGGRETQYF. The chain has TRBV29-1 and TRBJ2-5, with 7 nucleotides matching TRBD2. Germline assignment: CDR1 SQVTM and CDR2 ANQGSEA. CDR3 size: 12 residues. V gave up 7 bases and J gave up 4 bases; unmatched junction bases: 6. The variable domain in full, with the rest retrieved from reference TRBV29-1 and TRBJ2-5, is SAVISQKPSRDICQRGTSLTIQCQVDSQVTMMFWYRQQPGQSLTLIATANQGSEATYESGFVIDKFPISRPNLTFSTLTVSNMSPEDSSIYLCSADGGRETQYFGPGTRLLVL.

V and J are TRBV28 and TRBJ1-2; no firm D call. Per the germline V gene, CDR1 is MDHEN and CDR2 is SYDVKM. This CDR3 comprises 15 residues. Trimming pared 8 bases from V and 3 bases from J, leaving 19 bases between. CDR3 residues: CASLGSSPQHYGYTF. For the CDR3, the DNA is TGTGCCAGCCTCGGGTCCTCCCCGCAGCACTATGGCTACACCTTC.

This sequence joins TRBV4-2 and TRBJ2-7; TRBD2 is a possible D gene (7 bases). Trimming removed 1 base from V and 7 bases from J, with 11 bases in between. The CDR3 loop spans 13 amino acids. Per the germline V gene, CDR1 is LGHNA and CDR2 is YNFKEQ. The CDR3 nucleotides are TGTGCCAGCAGCCAAGTGGGAGGGGGGGAGCAGTACTTC. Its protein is CASSQVGGGEQYF.

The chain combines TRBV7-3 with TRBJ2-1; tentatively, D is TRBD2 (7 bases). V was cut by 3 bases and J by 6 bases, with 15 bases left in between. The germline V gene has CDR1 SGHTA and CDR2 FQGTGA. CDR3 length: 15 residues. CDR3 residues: CASSFFGGAPNEQFF. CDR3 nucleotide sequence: TGTGCCAGCAGCTTCTTTGGGGGGGCCCCCAATGAGCAGTTCTTC.

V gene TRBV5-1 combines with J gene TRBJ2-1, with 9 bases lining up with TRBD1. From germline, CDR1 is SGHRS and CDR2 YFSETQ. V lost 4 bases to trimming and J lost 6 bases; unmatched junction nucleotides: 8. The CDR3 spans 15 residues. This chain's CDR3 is CASSPRTGEVNEQFF. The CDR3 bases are TGCGCCAGCAGCCCTCGGACAGGGGAGGTCAATGAGCAGTTCTTC.

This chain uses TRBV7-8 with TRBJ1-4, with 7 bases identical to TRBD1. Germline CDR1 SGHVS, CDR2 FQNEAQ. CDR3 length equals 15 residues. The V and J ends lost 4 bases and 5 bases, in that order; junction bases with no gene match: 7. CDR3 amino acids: CASSSLDRVNEKLFF. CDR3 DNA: TGTGCCAGCAGCTCCCTCGACAGGGTAAATGAAAAACTGTTTTTT.

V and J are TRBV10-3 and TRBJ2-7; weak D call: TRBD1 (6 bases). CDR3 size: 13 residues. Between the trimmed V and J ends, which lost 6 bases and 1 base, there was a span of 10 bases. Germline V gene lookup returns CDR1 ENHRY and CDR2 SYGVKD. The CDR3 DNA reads TGTGCCATCAGGAACAGGGAATCCTACGAGCAGTACTTC. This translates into CAIRNRESYEQYF.